This T cell receptor (beta chain) was sequenced during a study of shared clonotypes between healthy human individuals. Clones were read by immunoSEQ multiplex PCR, and TCRdb kept only the in-frame ones, dropping some. The table records just under 350,000 clones, about 70% of them present only once. Germline assignment: CDR1 SGHTA and CDR2 FQGNSA. With 2 bases clipped from V and 1 base from J, the junction kept 4 bases outside the gene matches. CDR3 length: 16 amino acids. Subsets obtained from CD4+ cells comprised CD45RA+ naive and CD45RA-negative memory cells. This chain uses TRBV7-2 with TRBJ2-3; TRBD1 matches at 9 bases. The source of this sequence is a man younger than 40 in good health. Specimen: memory CD4+ T cells sorted from blood. Subset reported: CD45RA-negative fraction. CDR3 DNA sequence: TGTGCCAGCAGCTTAACAGGGGGCCACGGCACAGATACGCAGTATTTT. Protein: CASSLTGGHGTDTQYF.